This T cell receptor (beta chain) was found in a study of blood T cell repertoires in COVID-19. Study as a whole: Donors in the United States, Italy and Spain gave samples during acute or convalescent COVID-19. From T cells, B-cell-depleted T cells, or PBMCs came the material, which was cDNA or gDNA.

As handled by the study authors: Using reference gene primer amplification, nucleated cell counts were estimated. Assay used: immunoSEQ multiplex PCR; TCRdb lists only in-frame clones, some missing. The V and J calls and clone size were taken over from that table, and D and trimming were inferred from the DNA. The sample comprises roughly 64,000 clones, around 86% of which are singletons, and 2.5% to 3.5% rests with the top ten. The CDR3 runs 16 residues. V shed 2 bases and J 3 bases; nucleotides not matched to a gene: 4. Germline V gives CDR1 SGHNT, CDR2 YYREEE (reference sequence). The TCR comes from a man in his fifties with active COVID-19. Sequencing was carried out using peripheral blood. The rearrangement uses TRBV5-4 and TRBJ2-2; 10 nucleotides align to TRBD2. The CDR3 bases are TGTGCCAGCAGCTTCCCTAGCGGGAGCGACACCGGGGAGCTGTTTTTT. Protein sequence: CASSFPSGSDTGELFF.